This T cell receptor (beta chain) was sequenced in a study of T cells in Graves' hyperthyroidism and ophthalmopathy. This clonotype was recorded at least ten times. Amplification of TCR beta CDR3 regions used RNA as the template. Initially, a first-round RT-PCR of the TCR CDR3 employed the HTBI primer set. In TCRdb, the multiplex PCR reads were re-called with MiXCR into one record per CDR3 protein. The sample contains hundreds of thousands of distinct CDR3 sequences, 14% to 15% of which appear only once. Sequencing was done on a sample of blood. The source of this sequence is a woman in her forties with Graves' ophthalmopathy.

The CDR3 DNA is TGTGCCAGCAGTGACTACAGGGGAACCTACGAGCAGTACTTC. Amino acids: CASSDYRGTYEQYF. The J gene is TRBJ2-7, the V gene TRBV6-2 or TRBV6-3; TRBD1 matches at 7 bases. V was pared by 5 bases and J by 2 bases, with 6 bases of the junction left unmatched. CDR3 size: 14 residues. Germline values: CDR1 MNHEY, CDR2 SVGEGT.